The 27 T cell receptor beta chains below all came from one sample that was sequenced in a study of T-cell reconstitution after alpha-beta-depleted transplantation in children. For TCRbeta, the library was prepared with unique molecular identifiers. Via MiXCR, TCRdb re-called the PCR reads, giving one row per CDR3 protein. The data show some 600,000 distinct CDR3 sequences, with approximately 13% seen just once and around 2% held by the top ten. The starting material was PBMCs, mostly from graft donor cells, obtained 360 days after TCRalphabeta/CD19-depleted stem cell transplant. The receptors here all came from a male patient aged 10-17 years who had a stem cell transplant for acute myeloid leukemia, so the T cells may come from the graft donor.

This clonotype was detected only once. A single base separates this from a much larger clone, so it may be a read error. The V gene is TRBV12-3 or TRBV12-4, the J gene TRBJ2-7, with TRBD2 as a possible D gene (5 bases). This CDR3 has 15 amino acids. Trimming removed 3 bases from V and 5 bases from J, with 17 bases in between. CDR3 in amino acids: CASSFEAEGPNEQYF. The CDR3 region has the DNA TGTGCCAGCAGTTTCGAAGCGGAAGGGCCCAACGAGCAGTACTTC.

At least ten counts were recorded for this clonotype. The chain recombines TRBV9 with TRBJ2-3, with D tentatively TRBD1 or TRBD2 (5 bases each). The V gene lost 0 bases and the J gene lost 3 bases, with 11 bases spanning the gap. CDR1 and CDR2 (germline): SGDLS, YYNGEE. This CDR3 comprises 15 residues. In nucleotides, the CDR3 is TGTGCCAGCAGCGTAGCACCGGGACGAACAGATACGCAGTATTTT. Translated, it gives CASSVAPGRTDTQYF. The whole variable domain, filled in from reference TRBV9 and TRBJ2-3, reads DSGVTQTPKHLITATGQRVTLRCSPRSGDLSVYWYQQSLDQGLQFLIQYYNGEERAKGNILERFSAQQFPDLHSELNLSSLELGDSALYFCASSVAPGRTDTQYFGPGTRLTVL.

The chain carries TRBV12-3 or TRBV12-4 and TRBJ2-6; tentative D call: TRBD1 (6 bases). Trimming took off 6 bases at V and 1 base at J, with 13 bases between the two ends. CDR3 size: 16 residues. CDR3 protein: CASRQGIASGANVLTF. As DNA, the CDR3 is TGTGCCAGCAGGCAGGGGATCGCATCTGGGGCCAACGTCCTGACTTTC.

This clonotype was counted at least ten times. The V and J genes are TRBV7-2 and TRBJ2-5; D is undetermined. The germline V gene encodes CDR1 SGHTA and CDR2 FQGNSA. V was trimmed by 6 bases and J by 1 base, leaving 12 bases between them. This CDR3 has 14 residues. The CDR3 protein is CASRGRRLQETQYF. The CDR3 region has the DNA TGTGCCAGCAGGGGTCGAAGACTCCAAGAGACCCAGTACTTC.

The table lists this clonotype with a few counts. The chain couples TRBV6-1 to TRBJ2-7; D perhaps matches TRBD1 (5 bases). The V end lost 6 bases, the J end lost 4 bases, and 25 bases lay between the germline ends. The V gene's germline CDR1 is MNHNS and CDR2 SASEGT. The CDR3 is 17 amino acids. CDR3 loop: CASRVDLDHSTVYEQYF. CDR3 DNA sequence: TGTGCCAGCAGGGTAGACCTGGACCATTCGACAGTATACGAGCAGTACTTC.

The chain employs TRBV2 and TRBJ2-1, with 13 bases fitting TRBD2. Germline-derived CDR1 and CDR2 are SNHLY and FYNNEI. Trimming took 1 base from V and 4 from J; bases not matched to a gene: 10. There are 19 residues in the CDR3. The CDR3 nucleotides are TGTGCCAGCAGTGAAGAGGGAACGATACTAGCGGGAGGGTACAATGAGCAGTTCTTC. The encoded protein is CASSEEGTILAGGYNEQFF.

The V gene is TRBV20-1, the J gene TRBJ2-7, with 9 bases matching TRBD2. Germline V CDR1 and CDR2: DFQATT, SNEGSKA (reference sequence). Germline trimming cut 5 bases from V and 3 bases from J; bases unmatched to any gene: 8. This CDR3 is built from 14 residues. CDR3 coding DNA: TGCAGTGCTGCGACTAGCGGTTTGATCTACGAGCAGTACTTC. Translating it yields CSAATSGLIYEQYF.

The sample holds a few counts of this clonotype. The rearrangement uses TRBV6-6 and TRBJ2-3, with D unclear. Per the germline V gene, CDR1 is MNHNY and CDR2 is SVGAGI (reference sequence). V was pared by 3 bases and J by 4 bases, with 5 bases between. The CDR3 contains 12 residues. The CDR3 DNA is TGTGCCAGCAGTTATAGCCCAGATACGCAGTATTTT. It specifies CASSYSPDTQYF.

This chain uses TRBV29-1 with TRBJ2-1, with 8 bases that match TRBD2. The J segment lost 11 bases and the V segment lost 4 bases, leaving 7 bases of the junction unmatched. This CDR3 region has 12 residues. Germline V gene data show CDR1 as SQVTM and CDR2 as ANQGSEA. CDR3 loop: CSVVGREVKQFF. The CDR3 DNA is TGCAGCGTTGTCGGGCGGGAGGTGAAGCAGTTCTTC.

The J gene is TRBJ2-2, the V gene TRBV4-3; 9 nucleotides align to TRBD1. J lost 3 bases, V lost 0 bases, and 5 bases had no gene match. CDR1 and CDR2 (germline): LGHNA, YSLEER. CDR3 length: 17 residues. The CDR3, as DNA: TGCGCCAGCAGCCAAGATAAAGGACAGGGGTACACCGGGGAGCTGTTTTTT. Translating it yields CASSQDKGQGYTGELFF.

Regarding this clonotype: A much larger clone is a single base away; this may be a read error. CDR3 protein: CAISRKAPGSLRNEQFF. CDR3 DNA: TGTGCCATCAGCAGAAAGGCTCCAGGGAGTCTTCGGAATGAGCAGTTCTTC. The chain is built from TRBV28 and TRBJ2-1; TRBD1 or TRBD2 may be the D gene (5 bases each). V lost 10 bases, J lost 7 bases, and 29 bases lay in between. The CDR3 loop spans 17 amino acids. Germline CDR1 and CDR2: MDHEN and SYDVKM.

The chain carries TRBV2 and TRBJ1-2; perhaps TRBD1 as D (6 bases). CDR1 and CDR2 (germline): SNHLY, FYNNEI. The CDR3 is 11 residues long. Trimming removed 11 bases from V and 8 bases from J, with 15 bases in between. The CDR3 bases are TGTGCCCCGAGGGACATGCGGGGCTACACCTTC. Translation gives CAPRDMRGYTF.

This clonotype was detected ten times or more. This sequence joins TRBV7-9 and TRBJ2-7; weak D call: TRBD2 (6 bases). CDR3 size: 14 residues. V lost 5 bases to trimming and J lost 3 bases, with 14 bases between them. Germline-derived CDR1 and CDR2 are SEHNR and FQNEAQ (reference sequence). The CDR3 DNA reads as TGTGCCAGCAGCCCTGGGACTTCCTACTACGAGCAGTACTTC. Translated: CASSPGTSYYEQYF.

V and J are TRBV4-2 and TRBJ2-1, with 9 bases fitting TRBD2. This CDR3 comprises 15 residues. From germline, CDR1 is LGHNA and CDR2 YNFKEQ. V trimming: 1 base; J trimming: 5 bases; junction bases outside the gene matches: 3. The CDR3 spells CASSQGTSANNEQFF. Written as DNA, the CDR3 is TGTGCCAGCAGCCAAGGGACTAGCGCGAACAATGAGCAGTTCTTC.

The genes are TRBV12-3 or TRBV12-4 and TRBJ1-5, with TRBD1 identical over 7 bases. J lost 2 bases, V lost 4 bases, and 8 bases had no gene match. The CDR3 has 16 residues. The DNA for the CDR3 is TGTGCCAGCAGTTCCTACACAGGGGAAGGCAATCAGCCCCAGCATTTT. Translating it yields CASSSYTGEGNQPQHF.

The rearrangement joins TRBV28 to TRBJ2-1; maybe TRBD1 (5 bases). V lost 5 bases and J 0 bases, leaving 20 bases between the germline ends. Germline CDR1 and CDR2: MDHEN and SYDVKM. This CDR3 is 18 amino acids long. CDR3 sequence: CASSRDFAGITSYNEQFF. Written as DNA, the CDR3 is TGTGCCAGCAGTCGCGACTTCGCAGGGATTACCTCCTACAATGAGCAGTTCTTC.

This clonotype has more than one count but fewer than ten. The chain recombines TRBV12-3 or TRBV12-4 with TRBJ2-2, with TRBD2 identical over 10 bases. The CDR3 totals 14 residues. V lost 6 bases to trimming and J lost 4 bases; unmatched junction nucleotides: 2. CDR3 DNA sequence: TGTGCCAGCAGCGTAGCGGGGGGCACCGGGGAGCTGTTTTTT. Its translation: CASSVAGGTGELFF.

This clonotype came up a few times. J is TRBJ2-1 and V is TRBV5-4; D is tentatively TRBD1 or TRBD2 (5 bases each). V was pared by 4 bases and J by 7 bases, with 15 bases between. This CDR3 spans 14 amino acids. CDR1 is SGHNT, CDR2 YYREEE, per germline (reference sequence). CDR3 bases: TGTGCCAGCAGCGTCCCGGGACGGACAAATGAGCAGTTCTTC. This sequence encodes CASSVPGRTNEQFF.

The genes are TRBV18 and TRBJ1-2; 9 bases agree with TRBD1. The CDR3 extends over 16 amino acids. V trimming: 2 bases; J trimming: 4 bases; junction bases outside the gene matches: 8. From germline, CDR1 is KGHSH and CDR2 LQKENI. CDR3 protein: CASSPTATGGTYGYTF. CDR3 DNA sequence: TGTGCCAGCTCACCAACCGCGACAGGGGGGACCTATGGCTACACCTTC.

This clonotype came up a few times. The chain has TRBV7-6 and TRBJ2-7; D is perhaps TRBD1 (6 bases). CDR1 is SGHVS and CDR2 is FNYEAQ in the germline V gene. The CDR3 length is 16 residues. Trimming took off 1 base at V and 1 base at J, with 14 bases between the two ends. The CDR3 here is CASSLDQPGQSYEQYF. CDR3 bases: TGTGCCAGCAGCTTAGATCAACCGGGACAATCCTACGAGCAGTACTTC. The full variable domain, with the rest looked up from reference TRBV7-6 and TRBJ2-7, is GAGVSQSPRYKVTKRGQDVALRCDPISGHVSLYWYRQALGQGPEFLTYFNYEAQQDKSGLPNDRFSAERPEGSISTLTIQRTEQRDSAMYRCASSLDQPGQSYEQYFGPGTRLTVT.

The table lists this clonotype with many counts. This sequence joins TRBV12-3 or TRBV12-4 and TRBJ2-7; 12 bases agree with TRBD2. Unmatched junction bases numbered 0, after V lost 3 bases and J lost 0 bases. The CDR3 consists of 15 residues. The DNA for the CDR3 is TGTGCCAGCAGTTTGACTAGCGGGAGCTCCTACGAGCAGTACTTC. Its translation: CASSLTSGSSYEQYF.

This clonotype was detected a few times. The chain uses TRBV29-1 and TRBJ1-1; D uncertain. The germline V gene has CDR1 SQVTM and CDR2 ANQGSEA. Trimming pared 6 bases from V and 4 bases from J, leaving 18 bases between. The CDR3 is 14 amino acids. CDR3 loop: CSVMLGGRVTEAFF. CDR3 in DNA: TGCAGCGTAATGTTGGGAGGACGTGTCACTGAAGCTTTCTTT. The whole variable domain, filled in from reference TRBV29-1 and TRBJ1-1, reads SAVISQKPSRDICQRGTSLTIQCQVDSQVTMMFWYRQQPGQSLTLIATANQGSEATYESGFVIDKFPISRPNLTFSTLTVSNMSPEDSSIYLCSVMLGGRVTEAFFGQGTRLTVV.

This clonotype was seen more than once but under ten times. The V call is TRBV7-9, the J call TRBJ2-5; D is possibly TRBD1 (6 bases). This CDR3 contains 15 residues. The V gene's germline CDR1 is SEHNR and CDR2 FQNEAQ (reference sequence). V was trimmed by 4 bases and J by 5 bases, leaving 17 bases between them. This chain's CDR3 is CASSSYRASRETQYF. The DNA for the CDR3 is TGTGCCAGCAGCTCTTACAGGGCGAGCCGGGAGACCCAGTACTTC.

Ten or more counts support this clonotype. The V call is TRBV7-9, the J call TRBJ1-1; 7 bases agree with TRBD1. Trimming cost V 5 bases and J 2 bases; bases outside gene matches: 5. The length of the CDR3 is 14 residues. CDR1 is SEHNR, CDR2 FQNEAQ, per germline (reference sequence). The CDR3 nucleotides are TGTGCCAGCAGCCAGGGGGACGGTAACACTGAAGCTTTCTTT. Translating it yields CASSQGDGNTEAFF.

The V call is TRBV6-1, the J call TRBJ2-5, with D possibly TRBD1 on 5 matching bases. The germline CDR1 and CDR2 sequences are MNHNS and SASEGT. The CDR3 is 13 amino acids. The germline V and J ends were trimmed by 7 bases and 5 bases, with 14 bases remaining between them. This CDR3 reads CASIGPNRETQYF. For the CDR3, the DNA is TGTGCCAGCATCGGACCAAACAGGGAGACCCAGTACTTC.

The chain has TRBV29-1 and TRBJ1-1; 8 bases align to TRBD1. Germline lookup yields CDR1 SQVTM and CDR2 ANQGSEA. CDR3 length equals 16 residues. V gave up 2 bases and J gave up 3 bases; unmatched junction bases: 11. The CDR3 spells CSVESWAGGQYTEAFF. The CDR3 DNA follows: TGCAGCGTTGAAAGTTGGGCAGGGGGCCAGTACACTGAAGCTTTCTTT.

V gene TRBV20-1 combines with J gene TRBJ2-7; 8 nucleotides line up with TRBD2. The germline V gene encodes CDR1 DFQATT and CDR2 SNEGSKA (reference sequence). The CDR3 contains 13 residues. The V segment lost 3 bases and the J segment 4 bases; nucleotides outside the gene matches: 5. CDR3 in amino acids: CSASGRADYEQYF. The DNA for the CDR3 is TGCAGTGCTAGCGGGAGGGCCGATTACGAGCAGTACTTC.